The 27 T cell receptor beta chains presented below share a single source sample, sequenced in a study of metastatic and nonmetastatic thyroid tumors. Via MiXCR, TCRdb re-called the PCR reads. This sample has under 45,000 clones; around 18% occur once, and the top ten carry approximately 15%. No patient received treatment before thyroid surgery. Sequenced input: tumor tissue. These TCRs come from a female donor with papillary thyroid cancer or a benign thyroid nodule (not recorded which). Some clones in this sample may be carry-over from other donors' samples.

This clone was recorded many times. The V and J genes are TRBV30 and TRBJ1-6; D unresolved. V lost 8 bases, J lost 4 bases, and 15 bases lay in between. Germline assignment: CDR1 GTSNPN and CDR2 SVGIG (reference sequence). This CDR3 is 14 amino acids long. The CDR3 nucleotides are TGTGCCCAGACTTCCGGACTGTATAATTCACCCCTCCACTTT. Its protein is CAQTSGLYNSPLHF.

This rearrangement joins TRBV7-6 to TRBJ2-7, with a weak D call TRBD1 (5 bases). CDR3 length equals 14 residues. Trimming took 5 bases from V and 4 from J, leaving 15 bases between them. Germline V lookup: CDR1 SGHVS, CDR2 FNYEAQ. The CDR3 nucleotides read TGTGCCAGCAGCCCCGCAAGGGGAATATACGAGCAGTACTTC. Encoded protein: CASSPARGIYEQYF.

There are many counts of this clone. The chain uses TRBV7-2 and TRBJ1-1; D is perhaps TRBD1 (5 bases). Germline V gene sequence: CDR1 SGHTA, CDR2 FQGNSA. Between the trimmed V and J ends, which lost 3 bases and 3 bases, there was a span of 11 bases. The CDR3 runs to 14 residues. CDR3 residues: CASSLSRVDTEAFF. CDR3 coding DNA: TGTGCCAGCAGCTTGTCCAGGGTGGACACTGAAGCTTTCTTT.

In its sample, this clone was seen many times. This chain connects TRBV27 to TRBJ2-1, with 7 positions matching TRBD1. This CDR3 region has 15 residues. The germline V gene encodes CDR1 MNHEY and CDR2 SMNVEV (reference sequence). V was pared by 5 bases and J by 0 bases, with 4 bases of the junction left unmatched. In DNA, the CDR3 is TGTGCCAGCAGTCCTGGACAGGCCTCCTACAATGAGCAGTTCTTC. Protein sequence: CASSPGQASYNEQFF.

About this clone itself: A much larger clone differs from this one at a single base, so this may be a read error. V is TRBV5-1 and J is TRBJ2-1, with TRBD2 matching 8 bases. The CDR3 has 16 amino acids. With V trimmed by 0 bases and J by 6 bases, 8 bases remained unmatched. From germline, CDR1 is SGHRS and CDR2 YFSETQ. CDR3 residues: CASSLAGGAVCNEQFF. The CDR3 region has the DNA TGCGCCAGCAGCTTGGCCGGGGGGGCGGTTTGCAATGAGCAGTTCTTC.

This clone occurred many times. Here the CDR3 reads CASSQAGKGKNSPLHF. The CDR3 DNA sequence: TGCGCCAGCAGCCAAGCAGGGAAGGGCAAAAATTCACCCCTCCACTTT. The rearrangement joins TRBV4-1 to TRBJ1-6; the D gene is possibly TRBD1 (5 bases). CDR1 MGHRA and CDR2 YSYEKL come from the germline V gene. The CDR3 totals 16 residues. V was clipped by 1 base and J by 7 bases, with 14 bases between them.

The chain couples TRBV7-2 to TRBJ1-5; D is unclear. V was pared by 1 base and J by 0 bases, with 4 bases between. Germline values: CDR1 SGHTA, CDR2 FQGNSA. The CDR3 is 14 residues long. The CDR3 loop is CASSLGYSNQPQHF. The CDR3 DNA reads as TGTGCCAGCAGCTTAGGGTATAGCAATCAGCCCCAGCATTTT.

This clone has just a few counts. A much bigger clone sits one base away, suggesting this may be a read error. Other DNA sequences within the sample encode an identical CDR3. This chain joins TRBV12-3 or TRBV12-4 and TRBJ1-5; 8 bases map to TRBD1. The CDR3 spans 14 residues. The CDR3 region is CASSRTGGDGPQHF. The CDR3 coding sequence is TGCGCCAGCAGCCGAACAGGGGGGGATGGGCCCCAGCATTTT.

The sample holds many counts of this clone. This chain connects TRBV4-1 to TRBJ2-7; 7 bases agree with TRBD1. Germline V gene lookup returns CDR1 MGHRA and CDR2 YSYEKL. The CDR3 is 15 amino acids. The V segment lost 6 bases and the J segment 3 bases; nucleotides outside the gene matches: 11. CDR3 nucleotide sequence: TGCGCCAGCAGTCCTCCGGGACAGAAATACTACGAGCAGTACTTC. It is translated as CASSPPGQKYYEQYF.

V and J are TRBV4-1 and TRBJ2-1; 9 bases map to TRBD2. With 2 bases clipped from V and 3 bases from J, the junction kept 17 bases outside the gene matches. CDR1 is MGHRA, CDR2 YSYEKL, per germline. The CDR3 has 20 amino acids. This CDR3 reads CASSQSPGASGAHYYNEQFF. The CDR3 nucleotides read TGCGCCAGCAGCCAATCTCCCGGGGCTAGCGGGGCCCATTACTACAATGAGCAGTTCTTC.

This clone has a count of ten or more. The chain has TRBV9 and TRBJ2-3, with a weak D call TRBD2 (5 bases). Germline CDR1 and CDR2: SGDLS and YYNGEE. The CDR3 is 17 residues long. V lost 0 bases and J 1 base, leaving 15 bases between the germline ends. DNA for the CDR3: TGTGCCAGCAGCGTAGCTACTAGTTCAGGACGCACAGATACGCAGTATTTT. Its translation is CASSVATSSGRTDTQYF.

V usage is TRBV6-2 or TRBV6-3 and J usage is TRBJ2-2, with 10 bases identical to TRBD1. The CDR3 length is 19 residues. V shed 5 bases and J 3 bases; nucleotides not matched to a gene: 15. Germline CDR1 MNHEY, CDR2 SVGEGT. The CDR3, as DNA: TGTGCCAGCAGTAGGGGACAGGGGACATCTGTGCGCTACACCGGGGAGCTGTTTTTT. This codes for CASSRGQGTSVRYTGELFF.

This rearrangement joins TRBV6-1 to TRBJ2-7; unclear D gene. The V end lost 5 bases, the J end lost 3 bases, and 14 bases lay between the germline ends. Germline loops: CDR1 MNHNS, CDR2 SASEGT. This CDR3 region has 14 residues. In DNA form, the CDR3 reads TGTGCCAGCAGTCCTCTTAGTCCCCTCTACGAGCAGTACTTC. As protein: CASSPLSPLYEQYF.

Only a few counts were recorded for this clone. A junction boundary mismatches the germline segment, possibly from a read error. In DNA, the CDR3 is TGTGCCAGTAGTGCCACAGGGTTTACTGAAGCTTCCTTT. Translating it yields CASSATGFTEASF. The rearrangement links TRBV19 to TRBJ1-1, with a tentative D call TRBD1 (6 bases). The CDR3 has 13 amino acids. CDR1 LNHDA and CDR2 SQIVND come from the germline V gene (reference sequence).

By sample share, this clone is medium-sized (0.01 to 0.1%). The chain is built from TRBV6-1 and TRBJ1-6; 8 bases align to TRBD1. The germline V gene encodes CDR1 MNHNS and CDR2 SASEGT. The CDR3 length is 14 residues. With 3 bases clipped from V and 9 bases from J, the junction kept 4 bases outside the gene matches. The CDR3: CASSERTGLSPLHF. The CDR3 DNA reads TGTGCCAGCAGTGAGAGGACAGGGCTTTCACCCCTCCACTTT.

This clone has at least ten counts. This chain links TRBV5-5 with TRBJ2-3; no definite D call. In germline, CDR1 is SGHKS, CDR2 YYEKEE (reference sequence). Between the trimmed V and J ends, which lost 4 bases and 4 bases, there was a span of 4 bases. The CDR3 has 11 residues. Written as DNA, the CDR3 is TGTGCCAGCAGCATAGCAGATACGCAGTATTTT. This sequence encodes CASSIADTQYF.

This clone came up many times. J is TRBJ1-1 and V is TRBV7-9, with D uncertain. This CDR3 has 12 amino acids. Germline assignment: CDR1 SEHNR and CDR2 FQNEAQ (reference sequence). The V end was cut by 8 bases, the J end by 0 bases, with 7 bases between. The CDR3, as DNA: TGTGCCAGCTCAAACTTGAACACTGAAGCTTTCTTT. Its translation: CASSNLNTEAFF.

This clone was seen only a few times. Other DNA sequences in this specimen translate into the identical CDR3. The genes are TRBV6-1 and TRBJ2-3; no firm D call. The germline CDR1 and CDR2 sequences are MNHNS and SASEGT. The V gene lost 5 bases and the J gene lost 3 bases, with 9 bases spanning the gap. The CDR3 has 13 residues. CDR3 sequence reads: CASSPRRTDTQYF. CDR3 nucleotides: TGTGCCAGCAGTCCGCGCCGAACAGATACGCAGTATTTT.

CDR3 DNA: TGTGCCAGCAGCTTACCAACTAGCGGGATAAATGAGCAGTTCTTC. Translation: CASSLPTSGINEQFF. The V gene is TRBV11-2, the J gene TRBJ2-1; 10 nucleotides align to TRBD2. Germline CDR1 and CDR2: SGHAT and FQNNGV. This CDR3 has 15 amino acids. Trimming removed 2 bases from V and 7 bases from J; junction bases left unmatched: 5.

The chain combines TRBV4-2 with TRBJ2-3, with a tentative D call TRBD1 (8 bases). V lost 4 bases, J lost 2 bases, and 16 bases lay in between. This CDR3 has 16 residues. The V gene's germline CDR1 is LGHNA and CDR2 YNFKEQ. DNA for the CDR3: TGTGCCAGCAGCCCGGGGGGACAGGAGTTCACAGATACGCAGTATTTT. Amino acids: CASSPGGQEFTDTQYF.

As for this clone: Being one base from a much bigger clone, this may be a read error. The J gene is TRBJ1-2, the V gene TRBV20-1, with TRBD1 matching over 10 bases. CDR1 and CDR2 from the germline V gene are DFQATT and SNEGSKA (reference sequence). The CDR3 has 16 amino acids. The CDR3 region has the DNA TGCGGTGCTAGAAGCCATGGACAGGGGGATTACTATGGCTACACCTTC. Translation gives CGARSHGQGDYYGYTF.

In the case of this clone: At one boundary the junction diverges from the germline segment, which might be a read error. The rearrangement links TRBV6-2 or TRBV6-3 to TRBJ2-1; no reliable D call. This CDR3 is 12 amino acids long. The germline V gene has CDR1 MNHEY and CDR2 SVGEGT. CDR3 amino acids: CASRTDTNEQLF. The CDR3 coding sequence is TGTGCCAGCAGGACTGATACCAATGAGCAGCTCTTC.

On this clone: Sequence at one end of the junction differs from germline and may be a read error. This chain's CDR3 is CASRVGWGPNYGCTF. The CDR3, as DNA: TGCGCCAGCAGGGTGGGGTGGGGCCCCAACTATGGCTGCACCTTC. The V and J genes are TRBV5-1 and TRBJ1-2, with TRBD1 as a possible D gene (5 bases). Germline lookup yields CDR1 SGHRS and CDR2 YFSETQ. The CDR3 loop spans 15 amino acids. Variable domain in full (rest from reference TRBV5-1 and TRBJ1-2): KAGVTQTPRYLIKTRGQQVTLSCSPISGHRSVSWYQQTPGQGLQFLFEYFSETQRNKGNFPGRFSGRQFSNSRSEMNVSTLELGDSALYLCASRVGWGPNYGCTFGSGTRLTVV.

V and J are TRBV5-8 and TRBJ2-2; 9 nucleotides align to TRBD1. With 3 bases clipped from V and 6 bases from J, the junction kept 6 bases outside the gene matches. Per germline, CDR1 SGHTS and CDR2 YDEGEE. The CDR3 loop spans 15 amino acids. The DNA of the CDR3 is TGTGCCAGCAGCTCAGGACAGGGGAGGCCCGGGGAGCTGTTTTTT. Amino acid sequence: CASSSGQGRPGELFF. Full variable domain (outside the CDR3, taken from reference TRBV5-8 and TRBJ2-2): EAGVTQSPTHLIKTRGQQATLRCSPISGHTSVYWYQQALGLGLQFLLWYDEGEERNRGNFPPRFSGRQFPNYSSELNVNALELEDSALYLCASSSGQGRPGELFFGEGSRLTVL.

The CDR3 protein is CASSTTWTGAFNTEAFF. As DNA, the CDR3 is TGTGCCAGTAGTACCACCTGGACAGGGGCCTTTAACACTGAAGCTTTCTTT. The J gene is TRBJ1-1, the V gene TRBV19; 9 nucleotides agree with TRBD1. Germline CDR1 is LNHDA and CDR2 is SQIVND (reference sequence). The CDR3 is made up of 17 amino acids. V dropped 4 bases and J dropped 2; count of bases not matched to a gene: 11.

Ten or more counts support this clone. The rearrangement uses TRBV7-3 and TRBJ2-1; D is ambiguous. Germline V gene data show CDR1 as SGHTA and CDR2 as FQGTGA. The CDR3 covers 13 residues. Trimming took 3 bases from V and 5 from J, leaving 8 bases between them. CDR3 DNA sequence: TGTGCCAGCAGCTTTTCGGCGAACAATGAGCAGTTCTTC. Amino acid sequence: CASSFSANNEQFF.

The sample holds a few counts of this clone. A single base separates this from a much larger clone, so it may be a read error. The gene calls are TRBV7-9 and TRBJ1-2; D remains unclear. Looked up from germline, CDR1 is SEHNR and CDR2 is FQNEAQ (reference sequence). CDR3 length equals 12 residues. The V end was cut by 5 bases, the J end by 1 base, with 5 bases between. The DNA of the CDR3 is TGTGCCAGCAGCCAATATAACTATGGCTACACCTTC. Encoded protein: CASSQYNYGYTF.